This entry describes one TCR beta chain. The antigen remains undetermined. A read error may account for a junction end that differs from germline. The germline CDR1 and CDR2 sequences are MNHNS and SASEGT. This CDR3 is built from 13 residues. These data belong to a study of T-cell memory formation after mild COVID-19. Study summary: In these data, TCR clusters were largely donor specific.

General study findings and limits: Whereas later expanders leaned CD4+, clones contracting day 15 to 85 showed a balanced CD4/CD8 makeup.

One entry per CDR3 protein results from TCRdb running MiXCR on the 5' RACE reads. Here the sample spans 450,000 or so distinct CDR3 sequences, roughly 25% being singletons. Sequences were obtained from PBMCs or a T cell subset sorted from them (not recorded which). The rearrangement joins TRBV6-1 to TRBJ2-1; 11 nucleotides line up with TRBD1. The TCR was taken from an adult woman who had mild COVID-19 (a few samples of this study predate the infection). Cell type and time point are not known. The CDR3 loop is CDSRTGGINEQFF. For the CDR3, the DNA is TGTGACAGCCGGACAGGGGGCATCAATGAGCAGTTCTTC.